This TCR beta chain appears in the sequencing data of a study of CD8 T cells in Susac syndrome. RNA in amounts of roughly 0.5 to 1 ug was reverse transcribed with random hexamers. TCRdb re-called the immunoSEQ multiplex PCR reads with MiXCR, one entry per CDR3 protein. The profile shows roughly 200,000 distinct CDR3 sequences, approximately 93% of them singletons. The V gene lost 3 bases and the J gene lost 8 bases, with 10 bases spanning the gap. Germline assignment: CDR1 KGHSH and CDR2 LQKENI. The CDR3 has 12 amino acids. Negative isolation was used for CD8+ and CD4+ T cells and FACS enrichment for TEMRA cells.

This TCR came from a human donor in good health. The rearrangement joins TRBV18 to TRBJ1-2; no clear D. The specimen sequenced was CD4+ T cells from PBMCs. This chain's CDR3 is CASSPLPEGYTF. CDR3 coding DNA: TGTGCCAGCTCACCCCTTCCGGAGGGCTACACCTTC.